What follows are 8 T cell receptor beta chains derived from one specimen sequenced in a study of tumor-infiltrating lymphocytes in primary liver carcinoma. The researchers produced TCR beta cDNA from approximately 550 ng total RNA with a constant-region primer. Three nested multiplex PCR rounds of slightly modified ARM-PCR generated TCR beta libraries. TRBV1-TRBV30 forward primers paired with a C-beta reverse primer drove the first two PCR rounds, roughly 10 cycles each. TCRdb recomputed calls from the multiplex PCR reads with MiXCR, one row per CDR3 protein. The profile covers about 210,000 distinct CDR3 sequences, with approximately 65% appearing a single time and around 7.1% taken by the ten largest. Germline DNA was also extracted, and blood RNA was taken from unsorted whole blood. Sequencing was performed on peripheral blood. The receptor set was obtained from a woman aged 55-70 years with primary liver carcinoma and hepatitis B virus infection.

This clonotype showed up just a few times. A read error is possible here, since a much larger clone lies one base away. The V and J genes are TRBV29-1 and TRBJ2-3; 8 bases line up with TRBD1. In germline, CDR1 is SQVTM, CDR2 ANQGSEA. The CDR3 has 13 amino acids. The CDR3 DNA follows: TGCAGCGTTGGGTACAGGGGGGCAGATATGCAGTATTTT. It is translated as CSVGYRGADMQYF.

In regard to this clonotype: At one end the junction does not follow the germline gene, possibly because of a read error. CDR3 in DNA: TGCGCCAGCAGCTTGGCGGTTGGTAGCGGGAGGGCCTACGATGAGCAGTTCTTC. Protein product: CASSLAVGSGRAYDEQFF. V gene TRBV5-1 combines with J gene TRBJ2-1; 11 nucleotides match TRBD2. Germline CDR1 reads SGHRS; CDR2 reads YFSETQ. This CDR3 is built from 18 residues.

A note on this clonotype: A much larger clonotype is one base distant, so this may be a read error. The chain has TRBV28 and TRBJ1-5; D possibly corresponds to TRBD2 (6 bases). The end of the DNA is better explained by TRBJ2-3, so the J call may be wrong. Germline CDR1 MDHEN, CDR2 SYDVKM. The CDR3 is 12 residues long. CDR3 in amino acids: CASWAGHQPQYF. The DNA of the CDR3 is TGTGCCAGCTGGGCGGGGCACCAGCCCCAGTATTTT.

A few counts support this clonotype. V usage is TRBV5-1 and J usage is TRBJ2-3; the D is unclear. Germline loops: CDR1 SGHRS, CDR2 YFSETQ. Trimming removed 2 bases at V and 2 bases at J, with 9 bases between. The CDR3 is made up of 14 amino acids. This CDR3 is CASSFQQNTDTQYF. For the CDR3, the DNA is TGCGCCAGCAGCTTTCAACAGAACACAGATACGCAGTATTTT.

The rearrangement uses TRBV29-1 and TRBJ2-7; D is possibly TRBD1 (5 bases). Germline CDR1 and CDR2: SQVTM and ANQGSEA. This CDR3 region has 15 residues. Trimming took 7 bases from V and 3 from J, leaving 22 bases between them. CDR3 in DNA: TGCAGCGCCAGGGTGGAAAGGGCCTCCATCTACGAGCAGTACTTC. As protein: CSARVERASIYEQYF.

A word on this clonotype: The junction does not match germline at one end; this may be a read error. This chain joins TRBV12-3 or TRBV12-4 and TRBJ2-7; D unresolved. There are 14 residues in the CDR3. DNA for the CDR3: TGTGCCAGCAGTTTCTCGGTGGGCTATCGCGAGCACCACTTC. The encoded protein is CASSFSVGYREHHF.

Note on this clonotype: The junction does not match germline at one end; this may be a read error. J is TRBJ2-1 and V is TRBV7-9; 13 nucleotides agree with TRBD2. Per the germline V gene, CDR1 is SEHNR and CDR2 is FQNEAQ (reference sequence). This CDR3 has 16 amino acids. CDR3 nucleotides: TGTGCCAGCAGCCCCGGGACTAGCGGGATTACGAATGAGCGGTTCTTC. It specifies CASSPGTSGITNERFF.

J is TRBJ2-7 and V is TRBV7-8, with unresolved D. Deletions cut 5 bases from V and 0 bases from J, with 11 bases between. Germline CDR1 SGHVS, CDR2 FQNEAQ. This CDR3 is built from 14 residues. In nucleotides, the CDR3 is TGTGCCAGCAGCCCTCGTCGGGCCTCCTACGAGCAGTACTTC. Translating gives CASSPRRASYEQYF. Full variable domain (remainder filled in from reference TRBV7-8 and TRBJ2-7): GAGVSQSPRYKVAKRGQDVALRCDPISGHVSLFWYQQALGQGPEFLTYFQNEAQLDKSGLPSDRFFAERPEGSVSTLKIQRTQQEDSAVYLCASSPRRASYEQYFGPGTRLTVT.